This T cell receptor (beta chain) is from a study of T cell responses to AZD1222 COVID-19 vaccine. Study-level points and caveats: Dominant CD4 TCR responses targeted spike regions 160-218 and 743-854.

TCRdb's copy holds only in-frame clones and misses some; the assay was immunoSEQ multiplex PCR. In the table there are some 92,000 clones, roughly 88% of which are singletons. V was clipped by 5 bases and J by 0 bases, with 14 bases between them. This CDR3 region has 16 residues. CDR1 and CDR2 (germline): MDHEN, SYDVKM. To note about this clone: The antigen remains unidentified.

Specimen: peripheral blood, collected on day 0 of AZD1222 vaccination. The chain uses TRBV28 and TRBJ1-5; D is uncertain. This TCR came from an adult in good health. CDR3 sequence: CASSLDRGYSNQPQHF. For the CDR3, the DNA is TGTGCCAGCAGTCTTGACCGGGGATATAGCAATCAGCCCCAGCATTTT. Drawing the rest from reference TRBV28 and TRBJ1-5, the complete variable domain is DVKVTQSSRYLVKRTGEKVFLECVQDMDHENMFWYRQDPGLGLRLIYFSYDVKMKEKGDIPEGYSVSREKKERFSLILESASTNQTSMYLCASSLDRGYSNQPQHFGDGTRLSIL.